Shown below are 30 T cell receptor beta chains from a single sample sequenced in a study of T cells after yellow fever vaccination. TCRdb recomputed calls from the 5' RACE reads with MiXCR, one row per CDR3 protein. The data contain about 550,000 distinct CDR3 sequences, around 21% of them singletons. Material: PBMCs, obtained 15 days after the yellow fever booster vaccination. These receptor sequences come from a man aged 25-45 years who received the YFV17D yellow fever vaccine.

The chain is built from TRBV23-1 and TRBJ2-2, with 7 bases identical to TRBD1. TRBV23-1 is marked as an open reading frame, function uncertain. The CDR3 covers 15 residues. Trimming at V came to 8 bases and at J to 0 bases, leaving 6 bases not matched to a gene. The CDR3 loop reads CASLLTGPNTGELFF. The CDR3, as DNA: TGCGCCAGCTTGTTGACAGGGCCGAACACCGGGGAGCTGTTTTTT.

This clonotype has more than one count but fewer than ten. The CDR3 DNA reads TGTGCCAGCAGCCGCCGGGACAGGGGAAGGGAGACCCAGTACTTC. Its translation is CASSRRDRGRETQYF. The chain joins TRBV21-1 to TRBJ2-5; no check of the table's D call, TRBD1, against the DNA was made. TRBV21-1 has pseudogene status. The CDR3 is 15 residues long.

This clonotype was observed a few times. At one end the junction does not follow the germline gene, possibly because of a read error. The CDR3, as DNA: TGTGCCCGGAGTAGCGGGAGAGTTTCAGGCACCGGGGAGCTGTTTTTT. It codes for CARSSGRVSGTGELFF. The chain combines TRBV30 with TRBJ2-2; TRBD2 matches at 9 bases. CDR3 length equals 16 residues. The germline gives CDR1 GTSNPN, CDR2 SVGIG (reference sequence).

The CDR3 sequence: CAISEGDLTAYEQYF. CDR3 in DNA: TGTGCCATCAGTGAGGGCGACCTAACAGCCTACGAGCAGTACTTC. The chain joins TRBV10-3 to TRBJ2-7, with D unresolved. Trimming cost V 2 bases and J 2 bases, with 13 bases left between them. Germline CDR1 ENHRY, CDR2 SYGVKD. CDR3 size: 15 residues.

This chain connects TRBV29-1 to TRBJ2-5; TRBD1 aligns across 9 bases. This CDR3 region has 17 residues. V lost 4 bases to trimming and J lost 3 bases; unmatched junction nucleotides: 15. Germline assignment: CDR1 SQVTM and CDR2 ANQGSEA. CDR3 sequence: CSVGDRDREPTKETQYF. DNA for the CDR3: TGCAGCGTTGGAGACCGGGACAGGGAGCCTACAAAAGAGACCCAGTACTTC.

The CDR3 region is CASIPLAGSSYEQYF. The CDR3 DNA reads as TGTGCCAGCATCCCCCTAGCGGGGAGCTCCTACGAGCAGTACTTC. The chain uses TRBV7-2 and TRBJ2-7, with TRBD2 matching 9 bases. Germline V gives CDR1 SGHTA, CDR2 FQGNSA. J lost 0 bases, V lost 7 bases, and 7 bases had no gene match. The CDR3 is made up of 15 amino acids.

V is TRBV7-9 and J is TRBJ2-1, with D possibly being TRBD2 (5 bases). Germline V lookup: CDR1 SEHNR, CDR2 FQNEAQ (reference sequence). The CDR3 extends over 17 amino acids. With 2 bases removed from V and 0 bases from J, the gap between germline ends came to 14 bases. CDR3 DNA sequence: TGTGCCAGCAGCTTAATCCGGATAGCGAGCTCCTACAATGAGCAGTTCTTC. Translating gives CASSLIRIASSYNEQFF. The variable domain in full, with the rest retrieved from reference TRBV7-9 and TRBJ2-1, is DTGVSQNPRHKITKRGQNVTFRCDPISEHNRLYWYRQTLGQGPEFLTYFQNEAQLEKSRLLSDRFSAERPKGSFSTLEIQRTEQGDSAMYLCASSLIRIASSYNEQFFGPGTRLTVL.

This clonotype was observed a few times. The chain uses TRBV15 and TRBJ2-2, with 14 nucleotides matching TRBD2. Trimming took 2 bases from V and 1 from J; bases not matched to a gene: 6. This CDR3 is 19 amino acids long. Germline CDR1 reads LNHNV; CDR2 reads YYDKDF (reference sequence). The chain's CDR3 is CATSRYPGLAGGNTGELFF. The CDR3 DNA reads TGTGCCACCAGCAGATATCCTGGACTAGCGGGAGGGAACACCGGGGAGCTGTTTTTT.

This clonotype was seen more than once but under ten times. The CDR3 is CASSPRASGRGETQYF. As DNA, the CDR3 is TGTGCCAGCTCACCAAGGGCTAGCGGGAGAGGAGAGACCCAGTACTTC. This chain joins TRBV18 and TRBJ2-5, with TRBD2 matching over 10 bases. The CDR3 sequence is 16 residues long. V shed 2 bases and J 4 bases; nucleotides not matched to a gene: 7. In germline, CDR1 is KGHSH, CDR2 LQKENI.

The CDR3 DNA follows: TGCAGCGTTGAAGATCAGCGGGGGAAGTACGAGCAGTACTTC. This sequence encodes CSVEDQRGKYEQYF. The genes are TRBV29-1 and TRBJ2-7; 8 bases align to TRBD2. Germline lookup yields CDR1 SQVTM and CDR2 ANQGSEA. V lost 0 bases to trimming and J lost 4 bases; unmatched junction nucleotides: 5. The CDR3 is 14 amino acids.

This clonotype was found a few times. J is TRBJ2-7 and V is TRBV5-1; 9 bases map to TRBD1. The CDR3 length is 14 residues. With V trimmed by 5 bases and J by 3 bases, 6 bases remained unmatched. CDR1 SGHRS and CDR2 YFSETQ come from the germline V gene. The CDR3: CASRYTGGNYEQYF. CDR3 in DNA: TGCGCCAGCAGATACACAGGGGGCAACTACGAGCAGTACTTC.

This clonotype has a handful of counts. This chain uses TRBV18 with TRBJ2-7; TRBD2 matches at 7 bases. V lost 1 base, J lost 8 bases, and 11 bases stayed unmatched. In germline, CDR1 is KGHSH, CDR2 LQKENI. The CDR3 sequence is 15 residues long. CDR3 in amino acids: CASSPQSSSGTQQYF. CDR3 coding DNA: TGTGCCAGCTCACCACAGTCGTCTAGCGGTACACAGCAGTACTTC. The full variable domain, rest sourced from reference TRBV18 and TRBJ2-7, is NAGVMQNPRHLVRRRGQEARLRCSPMKGHSHVYWYRQLPEEGLKFMVYLQKENIIDESGMPKERFSAEFPKEGPSILRIQQVVRGDSAAYFCASSPQSSSGTQQYFGPGTRLTVT.

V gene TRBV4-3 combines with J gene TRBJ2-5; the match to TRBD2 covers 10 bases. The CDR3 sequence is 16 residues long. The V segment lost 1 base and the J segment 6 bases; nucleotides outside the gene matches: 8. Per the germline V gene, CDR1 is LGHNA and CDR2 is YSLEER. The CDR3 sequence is CASSQGTSGIIQTQYF. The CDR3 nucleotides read TGCGCCAGCAGCCAAGGAACTAGCGGGATTATACAGACCCAGTACTTC.

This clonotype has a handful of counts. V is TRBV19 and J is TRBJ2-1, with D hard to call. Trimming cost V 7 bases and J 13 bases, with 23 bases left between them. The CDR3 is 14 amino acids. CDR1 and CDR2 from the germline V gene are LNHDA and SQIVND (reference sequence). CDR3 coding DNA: TGTGCCAGTACCATCGGGTTGCAGTCGTACCCCCAGTTCTTC. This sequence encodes CASTIGLQSYPQFF. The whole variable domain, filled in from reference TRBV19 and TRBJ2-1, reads DGGITQSPKYLFRKEGQNVTLSCEQNLNHDAMYWYRQDPGQGLRLIYYSQIVNDFQKGDIAEGYSVSREKKESFPLTVTSAQKNPTAFYLCASTIGLQSYPQFFGPGTRLTVL.

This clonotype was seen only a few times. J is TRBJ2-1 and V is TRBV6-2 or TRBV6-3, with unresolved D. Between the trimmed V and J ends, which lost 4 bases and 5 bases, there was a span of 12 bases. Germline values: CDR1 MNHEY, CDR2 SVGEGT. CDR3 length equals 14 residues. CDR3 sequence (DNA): TGTGCCAGCAGTTCGTCCGGCAGCAACAATGAGCAGTTCTTC. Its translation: CASSSSGSNNEQFF.

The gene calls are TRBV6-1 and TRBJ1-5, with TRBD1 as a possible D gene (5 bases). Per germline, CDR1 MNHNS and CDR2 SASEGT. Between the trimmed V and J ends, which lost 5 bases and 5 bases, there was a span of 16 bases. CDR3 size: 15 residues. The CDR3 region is CASSKSLEGHQPQHF. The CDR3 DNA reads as TGTGCCAGCAGTAAATCCTTGGAGGGGCATCAGCCCCAGCATTTT.

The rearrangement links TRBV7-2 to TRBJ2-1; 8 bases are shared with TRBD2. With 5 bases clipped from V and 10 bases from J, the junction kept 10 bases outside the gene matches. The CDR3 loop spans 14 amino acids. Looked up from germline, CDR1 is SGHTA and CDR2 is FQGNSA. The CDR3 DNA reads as TGTGCCAGCAGCCGACTTAGCGGGACTGAAGAGCAGTTCTTC. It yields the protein CASSRLSGTEEQFF.

This CDR3 is CASSPRGRTQADTQYF. CDR3 DNA: TGTGCCAGCAGCCCACGAGGGAGGACCCAGGCGGATACGCAGTATTTT. The chain carries TRBV9 and TRBJ2-3, with D perhaps TRBD2 (6 bases). CDR3 size: 16 residues. Trimming took 4 bases from V and 6 from J, leaving 21 bases between them. Germline values: CDR1 SGDLS, CDR2 YYNGEE.

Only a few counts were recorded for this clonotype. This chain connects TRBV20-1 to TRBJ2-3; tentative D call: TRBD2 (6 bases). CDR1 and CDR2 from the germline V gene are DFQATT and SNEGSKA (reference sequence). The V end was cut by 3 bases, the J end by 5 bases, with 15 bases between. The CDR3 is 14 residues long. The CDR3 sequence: CSASGGSRIDTQYF. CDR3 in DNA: TGCAGTGCTAGTGGGGGGAGCCGGATAGATACGCAGTATTTT.

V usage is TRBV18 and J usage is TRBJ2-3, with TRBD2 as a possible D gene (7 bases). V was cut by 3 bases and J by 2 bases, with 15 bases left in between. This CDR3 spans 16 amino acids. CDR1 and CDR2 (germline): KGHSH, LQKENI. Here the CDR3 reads CASSPRGGGNTDTQYF. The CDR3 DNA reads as TGTGCCAGCTCACCCCGCGGGGGCGGGAACACAGATACGCAGTATTTT.

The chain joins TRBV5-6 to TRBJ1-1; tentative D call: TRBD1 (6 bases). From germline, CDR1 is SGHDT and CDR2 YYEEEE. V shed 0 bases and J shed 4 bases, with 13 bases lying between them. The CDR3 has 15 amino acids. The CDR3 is CASSLGVGGPTEAFF. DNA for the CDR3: TGTGCCAGCAGCTTGGGGGTCGGGGGGCCCACTGAAGCTTTCTTT.

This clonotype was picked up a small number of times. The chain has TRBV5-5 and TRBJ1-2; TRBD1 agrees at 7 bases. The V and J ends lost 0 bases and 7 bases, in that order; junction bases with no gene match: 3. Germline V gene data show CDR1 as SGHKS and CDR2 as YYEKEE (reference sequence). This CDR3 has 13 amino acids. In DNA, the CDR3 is TGTGCCAGCAGCTTGGCCGGGACAGTTGGCTACACCTTC. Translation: CASSLAGTVGYTF.

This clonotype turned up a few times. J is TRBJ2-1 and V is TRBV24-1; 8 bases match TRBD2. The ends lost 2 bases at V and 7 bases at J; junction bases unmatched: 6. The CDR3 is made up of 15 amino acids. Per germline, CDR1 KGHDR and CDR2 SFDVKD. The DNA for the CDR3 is TGTGCCACCAGTGATTCGGGGGGGGCCAGAAATGAGCAGTTCTTC. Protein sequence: CATSDSGGARNEQFF.

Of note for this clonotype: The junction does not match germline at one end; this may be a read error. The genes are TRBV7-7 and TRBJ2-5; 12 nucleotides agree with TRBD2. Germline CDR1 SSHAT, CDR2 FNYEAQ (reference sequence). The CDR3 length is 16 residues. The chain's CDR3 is CASSPRLAGERETQYF. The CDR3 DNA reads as TGTGCTAGCAGCCCACGACTAGCGGGAGAAAGGGAGACCCAGTACTTC.

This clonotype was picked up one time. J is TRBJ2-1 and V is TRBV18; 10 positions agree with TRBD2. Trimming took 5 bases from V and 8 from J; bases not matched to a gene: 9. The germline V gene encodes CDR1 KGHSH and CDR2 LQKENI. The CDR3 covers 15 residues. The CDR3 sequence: CASSAGTSVIYEQFF. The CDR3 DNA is TGTGCCAGCTCAGCTGGGACTAGCGTTATTTATGAGCAGTTCTTC.

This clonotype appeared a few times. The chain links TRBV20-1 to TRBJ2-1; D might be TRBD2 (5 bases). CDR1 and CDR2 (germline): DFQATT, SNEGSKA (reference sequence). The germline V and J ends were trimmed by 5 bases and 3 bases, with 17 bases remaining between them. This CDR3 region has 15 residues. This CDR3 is CSAPGSKRIYNEQFF. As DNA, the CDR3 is TGCAGTGCTCCCGGGTCGAAGCGGATCTACAATGAGCAGTTCTTC.

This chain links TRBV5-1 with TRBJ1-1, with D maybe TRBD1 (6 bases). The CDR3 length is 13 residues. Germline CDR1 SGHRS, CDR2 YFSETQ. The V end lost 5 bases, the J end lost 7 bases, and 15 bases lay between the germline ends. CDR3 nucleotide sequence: TGCGCCAGCAGAAACCTCGACAGGAGTGAAGCTTTCTTT. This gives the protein CASRNLDRSEAFF.

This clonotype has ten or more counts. CDR3 bases: TGCGCCAGCAGCCGCGACAGGGTTGGCCAAGAGACCCAGTACTTC. Translation: CASSRDRVGQETQYF. The rearrangement links TRBV5-1 to TRBJ2-5, with 7 bases aligning to TRBD1. V was pared by 4 bases and J by 1 base, with 7 bases of the junction left unmatched. The CDR3 length is 15 residues. Germline assignment: CDR1 SGHRS and CDR2 YFSETQ.

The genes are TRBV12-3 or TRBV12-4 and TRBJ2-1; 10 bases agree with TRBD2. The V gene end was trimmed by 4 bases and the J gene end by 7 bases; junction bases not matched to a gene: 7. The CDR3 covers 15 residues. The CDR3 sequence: CASSSQREGRNEQFF. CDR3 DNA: TGTGCCAGCAGTTCACAGCGGGAGGGCCGGAATGAGCAGTTCTTC.

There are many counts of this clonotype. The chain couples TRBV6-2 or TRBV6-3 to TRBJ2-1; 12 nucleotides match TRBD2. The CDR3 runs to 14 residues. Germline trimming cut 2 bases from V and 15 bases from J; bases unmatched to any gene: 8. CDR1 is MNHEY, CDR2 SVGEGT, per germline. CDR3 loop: CASSYTSGRSPSFF. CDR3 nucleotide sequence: TGTGCCAGCAGTTACACTAGCGGGAGGAGTCCTTCGTTCTTC.